These 16 T cell receptor beta chains were sequenced from one sample in a study of spatial heterogeneity in lung cancer. TCRdb called the 5' RACE reads again in MiXCR, with one record for every CDR3 protein. The repertoire holds over 85,000 distinct CDR3 sequences, with less than 20% as singletons. Time point: blood at routine non-recurrence follow-up after resection. Sequencing was performed on PBMCs, taken at follow-up. These TCRs come from a male donor with early-stage non-small cell lung cancer.

This clonotype was seen only a few times. The chain carries TRBV5-8 and TRBJ2-5, with D possibly TRBD2 on 6 matching bases. The CDR3 is 16 amino acids. Deletions cut 0 bases from V and 2 bases from J, with 14 bases between. Germline values: CDR1 SGHTS, CDR2 YDEGEE. The CDR3 loop is CASSLDGRTKQETQYF. Written as DNA, the CDR3 is TGTGCCAGCAGCTTGGATGGCAGGACTAAACAAGAGACCCAGTACTTC.

This clonotype was picked up a small number of times. CDR3 loop: CASIRQLGAPQHF. The CDR3 DNA reads TGTGCCAGCATTAGGCAGCTCGGGGCGCCCCAGCATTTT. The chain recombines TRBV28 with TRBJ1-5, with D possibly TRBD1 on 5 matching bases. The germline V gene has CDR1 MDHEN and CDR2 SYDVKM. This CDR3 contains 13 residues. V was trimmed by 7 bases and J by 9 bases, leaving 16 bases between them.

This clonotype was picked up a small number of times. V and J are TRBV11-3 and TRBJ2-1; 9 positions match TRBD1. Per the germline V gene, CDR1 is SGHNT and CDR2 is YENEEA. The CDR3 consists of 16 residues. Germline trimming cut 1 base from V and 4 bases from J; bases unmatched to any gene: 5. The CDR3 DNA is TGTGCCAGCAGCTTAGTTGCCGGGACAGGGTACAATGAGCAGTTCTTC. This sequence encodes CASSLVAGTGYNEQFF.

CDR3 protein: CASSESPWEKLFF. The CDR3 nucleotides are TGCGCCAGCAGTGAGTCTCCCTGGGAAAAACTGTTTTTT. The rearrangement uses TRBV10-2 and TRBJ1-4; D gene unclear. The length of the CDR3 is 13 residues. Germline V lookup: CDR1 WSHSY, CDR2 SAAADI. V lost 0 bases and J 8 bases, leaving 7 bases between the germline ends.

The table lists this clonotype with many counts. The chain links TRBV5-1 to TRBJ2-3; either TRBD1 or TRBD2 may fit D (6 bases each). CDR3 length: 15 amino acids. The V end was cut by 7 bases, the J end by 4 bases, with 19 bases between. CDR1 SGHRS and CDR2 YFSETQ come from the germline V gene. DNA of the CDR3: TGCGCCAGCCGCCCGTTTGAGGGGGGCGCAGATACGCAGTATTTT. Its protein is CASRPFEGGADTQYF.

The sample holds a few counts of this clonotype. This chain joins TRBV5-1 and TRBJ2-2, with 10 bases lining up with TRBD2. In germline, CDR1 is SGHRS, CDR2 YFSETQ. The CDR3 has 15 amino acids. V dropped 1 base and J dropped 6; count of bases not matched to a gene: 3. The CDR3 DNA follows: TGCGCCAGCAGCTTGACTAGCGGGGAGGCCGGGGAGCTGTTTTTT. Protein: CASSLTSGEAGELFF.

This clonotype was observed a few times. The chain is built from TRBV6-6 and TRBJ1-5; 7 bases are a match to TRBD1. The CDR3 has 14 amino acids. From germline, CDR1 is MNHNY and CDR2 SVGAGI (reference sequence). With 8 bases clipped from V and 6 bases from J, the junction kept 10 bases outside the gene matches. In nucleotides, the CDR3 is TGTGCCAGCCGTCCCACAGGGGATCGTCAGCCCCAGCATTTT. Its translation is CASRPTGDRQPQHF.

This clonotype was counted many times. The gene calls are TRBV19 and TRBJ2-6; possibly TRBD1 or TRBD2 for D (5 bases each). The CDR3 consists of 16 residues. Germline-derived CDR1 and CDR2 are LNHDA and SQIVND (reference sequence). Between the trimmed V and J ends, which lost 4 bases and 4 bases, there was a span of 14 bases. CDR3 in DNA: TGTGCCAGTAGTAAGGAGGTCGGGGCCGGGGCCAACGTCCTGACTTTC. Amino acid sequence: CASSKEVGAGANVLTF.

This sequence joins TRBV7-9 and TRBJ2-1; D unresolved. V dropped 5 bases and J dropped 7 bases, with 15 bases sitting between them. The V gene's germline CDR1 is SEHNR and CDR2 FQNEAQ (reference sequence). The CDR3 length is 14 residues. Here the CDR3 DNA reads TGTGCCAGCAGCCCCTTGAGTTTGGCAAATGAGCAGTTCTTC. The encoded protein is CASSPLSLANEQFF.

This clonotype has at least ten counts. The chain combines TRBV9 with TRBJ2-1, with a weak D call TRBD1 (6 bases). The CDR3 runs 15 residues. The germline V gene encodes CDR1 SGDLS and CDR2 YYNGEE. The V and J ends lost 4 bases and 1 base respectively, with 12 bases between them. CDR3 nucleotide sequence: TGTGCCAGCAGCCCCCGCCAGGGGTCCTACAATGAGCAGTTCTTC. Translating it yields CASSPRQGSYNEQFF.

This clonotype was counted only a few times. The gene calls are TRBV20-1 and TRBJ2-2, with TRBD1 as a possible D gene (6 bases). Germline V gene data show CDR1 as DFQATT and CDR2 as SNEGSKA (reference sequence). V shed 1 base and J shed 6 bases, with 12 bases lying between them. CDR3 length equals 14 residues. In DNA, the CDR3 is TGCAGTGCTAGAGTTGGGGGCATGGCCGGGGAGCTGTTTTTT. It yields the protein CSARVGGMAGELFF.

This chain links TRBV6-5 with TRBJ2-2; D is perhaps TRBD1 or TRBD2 (5 bases each). The CDR3 extends over 15 amino acids. Germline values: CDR1 MNHEY, CDR2 SVGAGI. V was cut by 5 bases and J by 3 bases, with 13 bases left in between. CDR3 DNA: TGTGCCAGCAGTATGGGGGACGGTCACACCGGGGAGCTGTTTTTT. This encodes CASSMGDGHTGELFF.

The chain employs TRBV6-6 and TRBJ1-4; no clear D. The CDR3 has 12 residues. Germline assignment: CDR1 MNHNY and CDR2 SVGAGI (reference sequence). V was trimmed by 0 bases and J by 8 bases, leaving 4 bases between them. DNA of the CDR3: TGTGCCAGCAGTTACTCTAGGGAAAAACTGTTTTTT. Its translation is CASSYSREKLFF.

The genes are TRBV4-1 and TRBJ2-5; the match to TRBD1 covers 8 bases. CDR3 size: 14 residues. Germline V gene lookup returns CDR1 MGHRA and CDR2 YSYEKL. J gave up 4 bases and V 4 bases, and 5 bases lay outside the gene matches. This chain's CDR3 is CASSPGQGGETQYF. The CDR3 bases are TGCGCCAGCAGCCCCGGACAGGGTGGAGAGACCCAGTACTTC.

This clonotype was counted a few times. The CDR3: CASSSLAGTYNEQFF. CDR3 in DNA: TGCGCCAGCAGCTCGCTAGCGGGTACCTACAATGAGCAGTTCTTC. The rearrangement uses TRBV5-1 and TRBJ2-1; 8 positions match TRBD2. Germline trimming cut 3 bases from V and 2 bases from J; bases unmatched to any gene: 4. The CDR3 totals 15 residues. Germline V gene sequence: CDR1 SGHRS, CDR2 YFSETQ. The full variable domain, in which reference TRBV5-1 and TRBJ2-1 provide the parts outside the CDR3, is KAGVTQTPRYLIKTRGQQVTLSCSPISGHRSVSWYQQTPGQGLQFLFEYFSETQRNKGNFPGRFSGRQFSNSRSEMNVSTLELGDSALYLCASSSLAGTYNEQFFGPGTRLTVL.

This clonotype occurred many times. The J gene is TRBJ2-3, the V gene TRBV24-1; D gene uncertain. V was trimmed by 10 bases and J by 4 bases, leaving 8 bases between them. This CDR3 has 11 amino acids. Per the germline V gene, CDR1 is KGHDR and CDR2 is SFDVKD. The CDR3 sequence: CATGYSDTQYF. Here the CDR3 DNA reads TGTGCCACTGGTTATTCAGATACGCAGTATTTT.